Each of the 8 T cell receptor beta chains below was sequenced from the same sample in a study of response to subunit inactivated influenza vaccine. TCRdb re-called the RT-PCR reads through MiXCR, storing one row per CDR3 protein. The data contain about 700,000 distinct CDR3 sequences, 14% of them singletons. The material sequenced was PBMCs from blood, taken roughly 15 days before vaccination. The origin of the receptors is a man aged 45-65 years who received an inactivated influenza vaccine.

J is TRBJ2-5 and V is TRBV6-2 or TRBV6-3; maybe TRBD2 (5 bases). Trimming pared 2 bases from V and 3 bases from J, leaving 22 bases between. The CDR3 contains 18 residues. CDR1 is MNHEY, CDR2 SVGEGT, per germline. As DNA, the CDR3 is TGTGCCAGCAGTTACCCCGTAGTTGGCAGAGCGACTAAAGAGACCCAGTACTTC. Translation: CASSYPVVGRATKETQYF.

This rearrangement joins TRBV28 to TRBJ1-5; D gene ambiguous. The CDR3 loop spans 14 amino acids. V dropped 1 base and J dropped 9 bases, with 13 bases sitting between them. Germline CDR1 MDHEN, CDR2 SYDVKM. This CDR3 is CASSLSGYQTPQHF. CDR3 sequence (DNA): TGTGCCAGCAGTTTATCGGGATATCAGACGCCCCAGCATTTT.

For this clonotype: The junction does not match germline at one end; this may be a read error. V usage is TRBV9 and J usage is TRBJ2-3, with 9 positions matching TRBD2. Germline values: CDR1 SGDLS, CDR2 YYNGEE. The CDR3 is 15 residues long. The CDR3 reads CASSVGGTSTATQYF. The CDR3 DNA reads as TGTGCCAGCAGCGTAGGCGGGACTAGCACAGCTACGCAGTATTTT.

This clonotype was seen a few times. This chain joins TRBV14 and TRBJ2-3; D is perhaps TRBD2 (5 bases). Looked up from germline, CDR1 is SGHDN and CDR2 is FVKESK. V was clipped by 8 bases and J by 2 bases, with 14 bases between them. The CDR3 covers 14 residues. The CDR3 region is CASQRGILTDTQYF. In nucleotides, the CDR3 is TGTGCCAGCCAACGAGGGATCCTCACAGATACGCAGTATTTT.

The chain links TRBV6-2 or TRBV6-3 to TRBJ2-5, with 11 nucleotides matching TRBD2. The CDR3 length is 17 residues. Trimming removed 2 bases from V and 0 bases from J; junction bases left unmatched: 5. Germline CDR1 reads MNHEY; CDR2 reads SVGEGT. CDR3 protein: CASSYGGTSGNQETQYF. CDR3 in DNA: TGTGCCAGCAGTTACGGCGGGACTAGCGGTAACCAAGAGACCCAGTACTTC.

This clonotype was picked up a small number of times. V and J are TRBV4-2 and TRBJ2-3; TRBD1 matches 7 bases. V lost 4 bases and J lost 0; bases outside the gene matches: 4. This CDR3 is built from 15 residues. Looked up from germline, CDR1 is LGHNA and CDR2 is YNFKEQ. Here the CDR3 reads CASSPRDSSTDTQYF. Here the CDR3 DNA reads TGTGCCAGCAGCCCGAGGGACAGCAGCACAGATACGCAGTATTTT.

The CDR3 protein is CASSSRGGRGTDTQYF. Written as DNA, the CDR3 is TGTGCCAGCAGCTCTAGGGGAGGAAGGGGGACAGATACGCAGTATTTT. The chain recombines TRBV9 with TRBJ2-3; D tentatively fits TRBD1 or TRBD2 (6 bases each). Germline V CDR1 and CDR2: SGDLS, YYNGEE. Trimming took 4 bases from V and 3 from J, leaving 18 bases between them. CDR3 length: 16 amino acids.

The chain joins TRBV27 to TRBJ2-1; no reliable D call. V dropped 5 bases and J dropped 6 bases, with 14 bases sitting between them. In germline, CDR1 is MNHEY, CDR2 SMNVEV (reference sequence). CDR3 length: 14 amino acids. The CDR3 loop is CASSPRPDTNEQFF. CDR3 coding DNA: TGTGCCAGCAGTCCCCGACCCGACACCAATGAGCAGTTCTTC.